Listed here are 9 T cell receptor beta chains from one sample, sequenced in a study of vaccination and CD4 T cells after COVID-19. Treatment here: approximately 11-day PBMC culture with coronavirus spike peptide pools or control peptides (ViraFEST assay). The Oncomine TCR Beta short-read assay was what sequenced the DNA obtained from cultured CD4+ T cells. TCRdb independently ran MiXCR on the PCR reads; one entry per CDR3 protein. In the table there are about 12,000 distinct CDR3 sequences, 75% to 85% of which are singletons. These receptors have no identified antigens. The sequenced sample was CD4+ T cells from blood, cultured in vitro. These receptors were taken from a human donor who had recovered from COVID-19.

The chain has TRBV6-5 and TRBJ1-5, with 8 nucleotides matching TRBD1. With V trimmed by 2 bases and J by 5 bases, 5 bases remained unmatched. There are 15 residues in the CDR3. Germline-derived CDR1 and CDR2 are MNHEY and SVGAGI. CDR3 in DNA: TGTGCCAGCAGTTACGTCCAGGGGGCACATCAGCCCCAGCATTTT. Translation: CASSYVQGAHQPQHF.

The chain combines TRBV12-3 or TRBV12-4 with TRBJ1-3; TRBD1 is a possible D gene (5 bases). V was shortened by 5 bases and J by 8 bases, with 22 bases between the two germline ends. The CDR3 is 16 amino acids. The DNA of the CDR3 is TGTGCCAGCAGTCAAACAGGACCCCTTGGTGTAGACACCATATATTTT. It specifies CASSQTGPLGVDTIYF.

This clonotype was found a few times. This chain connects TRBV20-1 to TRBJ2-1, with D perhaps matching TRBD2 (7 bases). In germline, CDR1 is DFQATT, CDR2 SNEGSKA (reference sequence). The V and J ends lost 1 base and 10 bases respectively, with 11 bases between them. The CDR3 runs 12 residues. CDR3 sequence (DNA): TGCAGTGCTAGAGTCGGGGGGCGGGAGCAGTTCTTC. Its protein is CSARVGGREQFF.

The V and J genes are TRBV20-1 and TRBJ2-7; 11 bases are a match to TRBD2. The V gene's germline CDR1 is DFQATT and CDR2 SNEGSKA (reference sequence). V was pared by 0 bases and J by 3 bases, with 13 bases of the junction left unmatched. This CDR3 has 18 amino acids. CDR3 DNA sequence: TGCAGTGCTAGAGATCAGGTCACTAGGACTAGCGGGTACTACGAGCAGTACTTC. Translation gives CSARDQVTRTSGYYEQYF.

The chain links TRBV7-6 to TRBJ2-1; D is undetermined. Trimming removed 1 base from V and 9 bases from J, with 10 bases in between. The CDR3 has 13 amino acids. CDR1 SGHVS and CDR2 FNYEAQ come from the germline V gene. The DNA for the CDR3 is TGTGCCAGCAGCTTAGTCCCTGCGGCTGAGCAGTTCTTC. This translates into CASSLVPAAEQFF.

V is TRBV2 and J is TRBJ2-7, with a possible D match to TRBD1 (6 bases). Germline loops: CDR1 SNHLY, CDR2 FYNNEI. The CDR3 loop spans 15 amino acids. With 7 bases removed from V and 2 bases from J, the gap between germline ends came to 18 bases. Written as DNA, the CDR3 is TGTGCCAGCACAGCCCAGGGGAACTTTCCCTACGAGCAGTACTTC. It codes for CASTAQGNFPYEQYF. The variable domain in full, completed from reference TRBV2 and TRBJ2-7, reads EPEVTQTPSHQVTQMGQEVILRCVPISNHLYFYWYRQILGQKVEFLVSFYNNEISEKSEIFDDQFSVERPDGSNFTLKIRSTKLEDSAMYFCASTAQGNFPYEQYFGPGTRLTVT.

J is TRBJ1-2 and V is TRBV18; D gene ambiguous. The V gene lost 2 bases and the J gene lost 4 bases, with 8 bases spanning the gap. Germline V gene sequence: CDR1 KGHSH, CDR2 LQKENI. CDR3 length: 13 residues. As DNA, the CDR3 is TGTGCCAGCTCACCAGGTGAAGGCTATGGCTACACCTTC. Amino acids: CASSPGEGYGYTF.

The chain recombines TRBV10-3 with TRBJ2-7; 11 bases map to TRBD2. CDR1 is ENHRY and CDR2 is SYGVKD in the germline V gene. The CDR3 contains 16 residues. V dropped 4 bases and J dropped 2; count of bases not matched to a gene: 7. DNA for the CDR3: TGTGCCATCAGTGGCAACCCTAGCGGGAGGACCTACGAGCAGTACTTC. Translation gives CAISGNPSGRTYEQYF.

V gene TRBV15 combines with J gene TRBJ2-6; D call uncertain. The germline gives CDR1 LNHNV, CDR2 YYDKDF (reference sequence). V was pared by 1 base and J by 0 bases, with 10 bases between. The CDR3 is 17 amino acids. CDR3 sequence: CATSRGMSNSGANVLTF. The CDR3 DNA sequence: TGTGCCACCAGCAGAGGGATGTCAAACTCTGGGGCCAACGTCCTGACTTTC. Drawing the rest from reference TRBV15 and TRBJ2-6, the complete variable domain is DAMVIQNPRYQVTQFGKPVTLSCSQTLNHNVMYWYQQKSSQAPKLLFHYYDKDFNNEADTPDNFQSRRPNTSFCFLDIRSPGLGDTAMYLCATSRGMSNSGANVLTFGAGSRLTVL.